This record concerns one TCR beta chain sequence. Sequencing used immunoSEQ multiplex PCR; TCRdb keeps in-frame clones, though not all of them. The table has some 370,000 clones, 80% to 90% seen once. This entry belongs to a study of blood T cell repertoires in COVID-19. Study-level information: T cells, B-cell-depleted T cells, or PBMCs supplied cDNA or gDNA.

The sequence derives from a woman aged 25 to 39 with COVID-19, enrolled during active disease. The specimen sequenced was peripheral blood.

The CDR3 DNA is TGTGCCAGCAGCTCCCCCATAGAGACCCAGTACTTC. Translating gives CASSSPIETQYF. The chain employs TRBV11-2 and TRBJ2-5; D is ambiguous. Germline V gene sequence: CDR1 SGHAT, CDR2 FQNNGV. The CDR3 has 12 amino acids. Trimming stripped 4 bases from V and 4 bases from J, with 7 bases between.